This note documents a single T cell receptor beta chain sequence. Its antigen remains unknown. Measured with immunoSEQ multiplex PCR; TCRdb has only the in-frame clones, and not every one. The sample has 75,000 to 100,000 clones; about 84% are singletons. The sample comes from a study of neoadjuvant anti-PD-1 for oral cavity cancer. Whole-study context: Non-progressing patients received a fourth nivolumab dose near day 43, then surgery on days 50-56.

General study findings and limits: Post-nivolumab, blood T cell clonality was significantly elevated in non-responders.

Germline loops: CDR1 SGHRS, CDR2 YFSETQ. The CDR3 totals 14 residues. Trimming took 0 bases from V and 2 from J, leaving 6 bases between them. This sequence was found in a person aged 35-79 years with oral cavity squamous cell carcinoma. This sample comprised PBMCs, obtained before nivolumab (anti-PD-1) treatment. This chain connects TRBV5-1 to TRBJ2-1; D ambiguous. CDR3 in amino acids: CASSLETPYNEQFF. The CDR3, as DNA: TGCGCCAGCAGCTTGGAGACTCCCTACAATGAGCAGTTCTTC.